Given below is one T cell receptor beta chain in context. Its target is unknown. This specimen belongs to a study of T cells in narcolepsy. The protocol was immunoSEQ multiplex PCR, while the TCRdb copy is restricted to in-frame clones and leaves out a portion. Of around 42,000 clones in the sample, about nine tenths are singletons; the top ten hold 1% to 1.5%. V shed 3 bases and J shed 5 bases, with 12 bases lying between them. This CDR3 has 14 residues. Germline V gene lookup returns CDR1 SEHNR and CDR2 FQNEAQ (reference sequence). Findings of the study overall: Healthy controls reportedly lacked the autoreactive clonotypes serially found in patients' blood. Autoreactive HCRT-specific and TRIB2-specific clonotypes were marked in same-patient CSF-versus-blood CD4+ comparisons.

This TCR came from a human donor with narcolepsy. Sequencing used CD45RA- memory CD4+ T cells from PBMCs. The V call is TRBV7-9, the J call TRBJ2-3, with a weak D call TRBD1 (5 bases). CDR3 sequence (DNA): TGTGCCAGCAGCTTGAGCTCACAGGTAGATACGCAGTATTTT. This sequence encodes CASSLSSQVDTQYF. The full variable domain, with the rest looked up from reference TRBV7-9 and TRBJ2-3, is DTGVSQNPRHKITKRGQNVTFRCDPISEHNRLYWYRQTLGQGPEFLTYFQNEAQLEKSRLLSDRFSAERPKGSFSTLEIQRTEQGDSAMYLCASSLSSQVDTQYFGPGTRLTVL.